These 16 T cell receptor beta chains originate from one sample sequenced in a study of CD8+CD57+ T cells in acquired aplastic anemia. It was patients with CD8+CD57+ cell expansion by flow cytometry who were chosen for sequencing. TCR beta VDJ combinations and CDR3 sequences were profiled from genomic DNA. TCRdb used MiXCR to reprocess the reads, holding one entry per CDR3 protein. The data show about 200,000 distinct CDR3 sequences, over 55% seen once. Specimen: sorted CD4+, CD8+, or CD8+CD57+ T cells (not recorded which) from PBMCs. Receptor source: a human donor with aplastic anemia.

This chain links TRBV15 with TRBJ1-1; D not certain. Germline CDR1 and CDR2: LNHNV and YYDKDF (reference sequence). Trimming stripped 4 bases from V and 7 bases from J, with 19 bases between. The CDR3 length is 15 residues. The CDR3 sequence: CATSIEEGSRDEAFF. The CDR3 nucleotides are TGTGCCACCAGCATTGAAGAAGGGTCGAGGGATGAAGCTTTCTTT.

The chain employs TRBV7-9 and TRBJ2-7; D is uncertain. The J call may be wrong; the DNA end is better matched by TRBJ2-5. Per germline, CDR1 SEHNR and CDR2 FQNEAQ (reference sequence). The CDR3 loop spans 15 amino acids. The CDR3 nucleotides read TGTGCCAGCAGCTTACATGGACCTATACAAGAGACCCAGTACTTC. Protein product: CASSLHGPIQETQYF.

The gene calls are TRBV10-3 and TRBJ1-1; 10 nucleotides line up with TRBD1. The J segment lost 7 bases and the V segment lost 10 bases, leaving 15 bases of the junction unmatched. The CDR3 runs to 15 residues. Per germline, CDR1 ENHRY and CDR2 SYGVKD. The CDR3 is CASRKKGQGVFEAFF. CDR3 coding DNA: TGTGCCAGCAGGAAAAAAGGACAGGGGGTCTTTGAAGCTTTCTTT.

This clonotype was observed a single time. The chain employs TRBV29-1 and TRBJ1-1; D is unclear. Per germline, CDR1 SQVTM and CDR2 ANQGSEA. The CDR3 length is 13 residues. With 1 base removed from V and 1 base from J, the gap between germline ends came to 7 bases. In DNA, the CDR3 is TGCAGCGTTGAAGGGACGAAGAACACTGAAGCTTTCTTT. This translates into CSVEGTKNTEAFF.

The CDR3 DNA is TGTGCCAGCAGTATAACAGGAAACACCATATATTTT. It encodes CASSITGNTIYF. The chain employs TRBV12-3 or TRBV12-4 and TRBJ1-3; no definite D call. CDR3 size: 12 residues. Trimming took off 5 bases at V and 4 bases at J, with 6 bases between the two ends.

The chain combines TRBV6-1 with TRBJ1-6; TRBD1 agrees at 8 bases. V trimming: 3 bases; J trimming: 7 bases; junction bases outside the gene matches: 2. The CDR3 totals 14 residues. The V gene's germline CDR1 is MNHNS and CDR2 SASEGT. This chain's CDR3 is CASSEDRENSPLHF. CDR3 sequence (DNA): TGTGCCAGCAGTGAGGACAGGGAGAATTCACCCCTCCACTTT.

The chain combines TRBV6-6 with TRBJ2-1, with D tentatively TRBD1 or TRBD2 (5 bases each). Germline lookup yields CDR1 MNHNY and CDR2 SVGAGI (reference sequence). V lost 0 bases and J 14 bases, leaving 11 bases between the germline ends. The CDR3 sequence is 12 residues long. The CDR3 here is CASSYSGRGEFF. DNA of the CDR3: TGTGCCAGCAGTTACTCTGGACGAGGGGAGTTCTTC.

This chain joins TRBV3-1 and TRBJ2-7; D remains ambiguous. Trimming took 5 bases from V and 7 from J, leaving 18 bases between them. Germline V gives CDR1 LGHDT, CDR2 YNNKEL (reference sequence). The CDR3 is 14 amino acids. Written as DNA, the CDR3 is TGTGCCAGCAGCATGTCTACTACCTCTCGGGAGCAGTACTTC. Residues: CASSMSTTSREQYF.

The chain couples TRBV5-1 to TRBJ1-4; a weak D match, TRBD1 (5 bases). Germline V gene lookup returns CDR1 SGHRS and CDR2 YFSETQ. V lost 3 bases to trimming and J lost 2 bases, with 8 bases between them. The length of the CDR3 is 14 residues. In nucleotides, the CDR3 is TGCGCCAGCAGCTCCAGGGAGACTAATGAAAAACTGTTTTTT. Translated: CASSSRETNEKLFF.

This clonotype was detected ten times or more. The chain has TRBV10-3 and TRBJ1-1; 10 bases fit TRBD1. J gave up 5 bases and V 3 bases, and 3 bases lay outside the gene matches. The CDR3 spans 14 residues. Germline loops: CDR1 ENHRY, CDR2 SYGVKD. CDR3 residues: CAISDRTGGTEAFF. CDR3 DNA sequence: TGTGCCATCAGTGATAGGACAGGGGGTACTGAAGCTTTCTTT.

This clonotype was seen a few times. The chain carries TRBV2 and TRBJ1-1, with a tentative D call TRBD1 (6 bases). This CDR3 comprises 14 residues. The germline V gene encodes CDR1 SNHLY and CDR2 FYNNEI. V was clipped by 3 bases and J by 6 bases, with 14 bases between them. The CDR3 nucleotides are TGTGCCAGCAGTGATCGGCAGGGGTTGTCTGAAGCTTTCTTT. Translated: CASSDRQGLSEAFF. Variable domain in full (rest from reference TRBV2 and TRBJ1-1): EPEVTQTPSHQVTQMGQEVILRCVPISNHLYFYWYRQILGQKVEFLVSFYNNEISEKSEIFDDQFSVERPDGSNFTLKIRSTKLEDSAMYFCASSDRQGLSEAFFGQGTRLTVV.

This clonotype was seen once. Compared with germline, one end of the junction differs, possibly owing to a read error. CDR3: CASSERGHYERYF. CDR3 sequence (DNA): TGTGCCAGTAGTGAAAGGGGGCACTACGAGCGGTACTTC. This chain connects TRBV19 to TRBJ2-7; 7 bases agree with TRBD1. The germline V gene has CDR1 LNHDA and CDR2 SQIVND (reference sequence). CDR3 size: 13 residues.

This chain links TRBV7-9 with TRBJ2-3; no firm D call. CDR1 and CDR2 from the germline V gene are SEHNR and FQNEAQ (reference sequence). V lost 1 base, J lost 4 bases, and 9 bases lay in between. This CDR3 comprises 14 residues. The CDR3 is CASSLDGLADTQYF. CDR3 sequence (DNA): TGTGCCAGCAGCTTAGACGGGCTAGCAGATACGCAGTATTTT.

In its sample, this clonotype was seen a few times. V gene TRBV27 combines with J gene TRBJ1-2; D might be TRBD1 (5 bases). Trimming removed 6 bases at V and 8 bases at J, with 25 bases between. CDR3 length: 16 residues. Germline V lookup: CDR1 MNHEY, CDR2 SMNVEV (reference sequence). The CDR3 region is CASRPVATRVLVGYTF. DNA of the CDR3: TGTGCCAGCAGACCGGTAGCCACCAGGGTACTAGTCGGCTACACCTTC.

The chain recombines TRBV10-3 with TRBJ2-5, with D tentatively TRBD2 (5 bases). Trimming cost V 4 bases and J 5 bases, with 14 bases left between them. This CDR3 spans 14 amino acids. Germline lookup yields CDR1 ENHRY and CDR2 SYGVKD. Written as DNA, the CDR3 is TGTGCCATCAGTGGTTGGAGCGGCGGTGAGACCCAGTACTTC. Protein: CAISGWSGGETQYF.

This sequence joins TRBV19 and TRBJ1-5, with a weak D call TRBD1 (6 bases). Germline V CDR1 and CDR2: LNHDA, SQIVND (reference sequence). V was pared by 6 bases and J by 4 bases, with 19 bases between. The CDR3 has 16 amino acids. The CDR3 sequence: CASSPRGDRGNQPQHF. For the CDR3, the DNA is TGTGCCAGTAGCCCACGGGGAGATAGGGGGAATCAGCCCCAGCATTTT.